A single T cell receptor (beta chain) is shown here with its context. Its antigen remains undetermined. No base qualities exist here, and no much larger clone lies one base off it. The donors were healthy, HIV-negative adults with no recently reported acute infections or vaccinations. Only Caucasian adults living in Nashville, Tennessee, USA were represented among the donors. CD8 memory samples consisted of magnetically selected CD45RO+ cells combined with CCR7-negative CD45RA+ effector memory (TemRA) cells. Blood was obtained by leukapheresis, after which PBMCs were separated by Ficoll-Histopaque density gradient centrifugation and cryopreserved in liquid nitrogen vapor phase. Purity and quantity of every magnetically sorted T cell population were checked by analytical flow cytometry. Genomic DNA was isolated from each sorted fraction and quantified by UV absorbance on a Nanodrop 2000c. The source of the sample is a study of shared clonotypes between healthy human individuals (dated by TCRdb to 2018 to 2020). For the wider study: The cohort included three men and a couple of women between 18 and 49 years of age. Per donor, leukapheresis produced somewhere between about 0.85 and 10 billion PBMCs. For each donor, CD4 naive and CD4 memory were each given three plates, CD8 naive was given two plates, and CD8 memory was given one plate. To increase sequencing depth and limit assay-specific biases, TCR repertoire library preparation and sequencing were carried out by different laboratories using diverse techniques. Blood TCR repertoires of five healthy adults were deeply sequenced to estimate repertoire size and the extent of clonotype sharing between individuals. Results and caveats for the whole study, not just this receptor: Because the study included a small number of donors, the genetic and exposure-history diversity represented was limited. When a handful of donors were compared, the shared fraction of clonotypes was around 4.6% for naive CD4, about 4% for naive CD8, 2.3% for memory CD4, and 0.3% to 0.5% for memory CD8. Sampling was restricted to blood, and TCR repertoires in tissues likely differ from the TCR repertoires found in blood. Even with the large sequencing depth, rarefaction of the sorted-subset datasets indicated that sequencing was incomplete. Pairwise subsampling indicated that sequencing depth was expected to affect the degree of clonotype sharing among donors. Compared with non-shared clonotypes, the clonotypes found in all four sorted-subset donors had higher generation probabilities. Estimated clonotype richness was generally larger for naive than for memory subsets.

Taken from the germline V gene (reference sequence), the CDR1 and CDR2 loops are MNHNY and SVGAGI. The CDR3 sequence holds 15 residues, the cysteine and phenylalanine included. The entry retains the CDR3 DNA only, 45 bases that are in frame from base 1. V is cut by 2 bases and J by 3 bases, and the space between the germline ends is 8 bases. Using the deep immunoSEQ assay, multiplex PCR amplified TCR CDR3 regions from genomic DNA. Extracted genomic DNA from each cell subset was distributed evenly across all wells of several immunoSEQ 96-well plates, and each plate was treated as a replicate. For sorted subsets, each replicate PCR was loaded with around 200 ng genomic DNA, equivalent to about 33,000 T cell genomes. Purified libraries were measured with a Qubit 3.0 fluorometer, size-checked on a Bioanalyzer 2100, and measured again with the KAPA Library Quantification kit. Every immunoSEQ 96-well plate was sequenced on a dedicated single-read 150-cycle Illumina NextSeq 550 flow cell. The original methods were these. The immunoSEQ output contained only junctional sequences without quality scores, so filtering could not match that applied to full-length reads. To assign V/J genes and CDR3, sequences were annotated using PyIR, a Python wrapper for IgBLAST v1.9, with IMGT germline references. Any read was removed if the V/J assignment was weak (E-value above 1e-6), the CDR3 was missing, or the read contained stop codons, out-of-frame junctions, or ambiguous translated residues. V3J clonotypes were defined by identical inferred V gene, J gene, and CDR3 amino acid sequence. To compute the percentage overlap between repertoires, the number of shared unique clonotypes was divided by the size of the smaller repertoire. Repertoire richness was assessed with RTK rarefaction, the Chao1 estimator, and Recon v2.1 estimates of unobserved clonotypes. OLGA was used to compute generation probabilities for all TCRbeta clonotypes that the gDNA method yielded from a few donors. TCRdb took over this immuneACCESS table, retaining in-frame rearrangements with V and J assigned. Such tables are incomplete; in checked studies, under half of the missing clones stem from an unresolved V gene, and the remainder is unexplained. That table is the source of V, J and clone size, and D and trimming were worked out from the DNA. The sample yields around 100,000 clones; around 71% were counted once. Of the sample, roughly a quarter falls within the top ten clones.

The material sequenced was memory CD8+ T cells sorted from blood. Reading the label with the study, this specimen's cell subset or site is: CD45RO+ cells pooled with CCR7-negative TemRA cells. The receptor comes from a woman in her twenties or thirties in good health. This chain joins TRBV6-6 to TRBJ2-6, with the D segment identity uncertain. The bases are TGTGCCAGCAGTTACACGCTTGGTGGGGCCAACGTCCTGACTTTC. Translation gives CASSYTLGGANVLTF.